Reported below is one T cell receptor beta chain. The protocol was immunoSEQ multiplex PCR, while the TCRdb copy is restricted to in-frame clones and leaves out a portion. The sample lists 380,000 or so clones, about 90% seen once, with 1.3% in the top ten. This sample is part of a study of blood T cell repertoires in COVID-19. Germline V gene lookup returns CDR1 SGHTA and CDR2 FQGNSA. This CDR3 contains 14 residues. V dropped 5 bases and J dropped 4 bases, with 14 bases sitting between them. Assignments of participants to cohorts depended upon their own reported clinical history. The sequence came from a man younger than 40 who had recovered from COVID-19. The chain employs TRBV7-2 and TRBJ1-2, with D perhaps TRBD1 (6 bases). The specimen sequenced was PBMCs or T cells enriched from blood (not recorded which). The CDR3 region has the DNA TGTGCCAGCAGCCCGGACAGTTTGGCCTATGGCTACACCTTC. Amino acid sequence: CASSPDSLAYGYTF.